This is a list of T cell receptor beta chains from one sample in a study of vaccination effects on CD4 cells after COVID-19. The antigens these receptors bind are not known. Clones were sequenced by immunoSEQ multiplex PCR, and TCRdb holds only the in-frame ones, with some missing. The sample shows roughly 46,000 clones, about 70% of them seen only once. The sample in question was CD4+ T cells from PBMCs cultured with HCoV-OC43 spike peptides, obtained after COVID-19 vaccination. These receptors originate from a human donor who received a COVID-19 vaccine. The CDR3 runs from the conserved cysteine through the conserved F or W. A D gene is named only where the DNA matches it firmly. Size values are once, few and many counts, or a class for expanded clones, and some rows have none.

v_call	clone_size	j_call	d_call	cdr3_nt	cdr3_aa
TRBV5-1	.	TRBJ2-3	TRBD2	TGCGCCAGCAGCTTCCCCTCTTTAGCGGGAGGACCAGATACGCAGTATTTT	CASSFPSLAGGPDTQYF
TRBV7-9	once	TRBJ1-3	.	TGTGCCAGCAGCTCCCAAGCCGGGGGTTACTCTGGAAACACCATATATTTT	CASSSQAGGYSGNTIYF
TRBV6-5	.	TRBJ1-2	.	TGTGCCAGCAACAAATCCCCGCAGTCCAACTATGGCTACACCTTC	CASNKSPQSNYGYTF
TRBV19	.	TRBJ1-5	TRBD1	TGTGCCAGTACTTGGGACAGGGTTAATCAGCCCCAGCATTTT	CASTWDRVNQPQHF
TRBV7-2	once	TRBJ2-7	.	TGTGCCAGCAGCTTAATTCTCGAGCAGTACTTC	CASSLILEQYF
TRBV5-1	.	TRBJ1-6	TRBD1	TGCGCCAGCAGCTCTGTAGGACAGGGTTCACCCCTCCACTTT	CASSSVGQGSPLHF
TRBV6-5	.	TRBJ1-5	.	TGTGCCAGCAGGGACTATAACAGAGCCAATCAGCCCCAGCATTTT	CASRDYNRANQPQHF
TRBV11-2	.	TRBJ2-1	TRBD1	TGTGCCAGCAGCTTCGGACAGGCCGTGTCCAATGAGCAGTTCTTC	CASSFGQAVSNEQFF
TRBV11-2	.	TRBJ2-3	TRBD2	TGTGCCAGCAGCTTAGAGGGGGGACTAGCGACGCTTTGGGGCACAGATACGCAGTATTTT	CASSLEGGLATLWGTDTQYF
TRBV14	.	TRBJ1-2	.	TGTGCCAGCAGCCAACTTCCTCTAACAGTTCCTAACTATGGCTACACCTTC	CASSQLPLTVPNYGYTF
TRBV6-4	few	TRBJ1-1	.	TGTGCCAGCAGTGACCAACCGAACACTGAAGCTTTCTTT	CASSDQPNTEAFF
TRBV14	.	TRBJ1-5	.	TGTGCCAGCAGTTTTGGCAATCAGCCCCAGCATTTT	CASSFGNQPQHF
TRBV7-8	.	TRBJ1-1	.	TGTGCCAGCACCCTAACGTCGACACCGAACACTGAAGCTTTCTTT	CASTLTSTPNTEAFF
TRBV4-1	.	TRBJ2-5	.	TGCGCCAGCAGCCAAGTGGGGGGGGCGCGGGAGACCCAGTACTTC	CASSQVGGARETQYF
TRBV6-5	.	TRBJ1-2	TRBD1	TGTGCCAGCAGTCTTCTACACAGGGGTACGGGTGGCTACACCTTC	CASSLLHRGTGGYTF
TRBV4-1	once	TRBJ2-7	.	TGCGCCAGCCGGCGGGGGCAGGACCCCACCTACGAGCAGTACTTC	CASRRGQDPTYEQYF
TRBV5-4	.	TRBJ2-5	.	TGTGCCAGCAGCTTGCGGGAGACCCAGTACTTC	CASSLRETQYF
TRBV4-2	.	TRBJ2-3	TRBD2	TGTGCCAGCAGCCAACTAGCGGGAGGGGGCACAGATACGCAGTATTTT	CASSQLAGGGTDTQYF
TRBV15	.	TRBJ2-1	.	TGTGCCACCAGCAGAGCGGGAGTACGGCAACTTGGGGATGAGCAGTTCTTC	CATSRAGVRQLGDEQFF
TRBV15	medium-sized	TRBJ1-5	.	TGTGCCACCAGCAGAGATTTGGGTCGGCGGTATCAGCCCCAGCATTTT	CATSRDLGRRYQPQHF
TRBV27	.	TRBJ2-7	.	TGTGCCAGCAGTTTAGGGACGGACTCCTACGAGCAGTACTTC	CASSLGTDSYEQYF
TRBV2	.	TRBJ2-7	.	TGTGCCAGCAGTGACGGGTACGAGCAGTACTTC	CASSDGYEQYF
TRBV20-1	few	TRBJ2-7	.	TGCAGTGGTCGACTCCCGGTGGACTTC	CSGRLPVDF
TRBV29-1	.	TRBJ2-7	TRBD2	TGCAGCGTTGAGGGGATGGAACTAGCGGGGCGCCCCTCCTACGAGCAGTACTTC	CSVEGMELAGRPSYEQYF